This T cell receptor (beta chain) is drawn from a study of T-cell reconstitution after alpha-beta-depleted transplantation in children. After removal of 4 bases from V and 2 bases from J, the junction contained 14 bases not matched to a gene. The germline CDR1 and CDR2 sequences are MNHEY and SMNVEV (reference sequence). The CDR3 contains 17 residues. TCRbeta library preparation incorporated unique molecular identifiers. Each CDR3 protein gets one entry after TCRdb re-called the PCR reads with MiXCR. This sample has about 540,000 distinct CDR3 sequences; roughly 18% occur once, and the top ten carry 3% to 3.5%.

The chain uses TRBV27 and TRBJ2-7; 7 bases align to TRBD2. This receptor was obtained from a human donor who donated a stem cell graft to a child with acute lymphoblastic leukemia. Sequenced material: PBMCs from the stem cell graft donor, taken from the stem cell graft. In DNA form, the CDR3 reads TGTGCCAGCAGTTCAATTTTTACGGGGGGAGGGACCTACGAGCAGTACTTC. Its protein is CASSSIFTGGGTYEQYF.